This TCR beta chain was recovered during a study of shared clonotypes between healthy human individuals. Sequencing was performed with immunoSEQ multiplex PCR; in TCRdb, only in-frame clones are kept and a portion is missing. The sample includes just over 2,000,000 clones, 85% to 95% of them seen just once. CD45RO-negative, CCR7-selected cells formed the naive CD8 fraction, which excluded terminally differentiated effector memory CD45RA+ cells. The specimen was naive CD8+ T cells sorted from blood. The receptor was isolated from a young man in good health.

The CDR3 here is CASSLGNGEQFF. Here the CDR3 DNA reads TGTGCCAGCAGCTTGGGGAACGGTGAGCAGTTCTTC. This rearrangement joins TRBV5-6 to TRBJ2-1; the D is unclear. The CDR3 runs 12 residues. Trimming stripped 0 bases from V and 9 bases from J, with 7 bases between. In germline, CDR1 is SGHDT, CDR2 YYEEEE.